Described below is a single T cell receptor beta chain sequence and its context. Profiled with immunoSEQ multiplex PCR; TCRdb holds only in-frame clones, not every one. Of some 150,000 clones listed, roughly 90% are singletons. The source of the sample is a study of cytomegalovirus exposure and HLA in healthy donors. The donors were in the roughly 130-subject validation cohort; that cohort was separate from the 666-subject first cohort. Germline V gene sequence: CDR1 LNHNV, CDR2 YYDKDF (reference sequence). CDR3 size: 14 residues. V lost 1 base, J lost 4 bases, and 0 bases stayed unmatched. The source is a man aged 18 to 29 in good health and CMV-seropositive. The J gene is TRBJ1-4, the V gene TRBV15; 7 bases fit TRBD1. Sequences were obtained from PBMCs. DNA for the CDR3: TGTGCCACCAGCAGAGGACAGGGTAATGAAAAACTGTTTTTT. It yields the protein CATSRGQGNEKLFF.